The 28 T cell receptor beta chains presented below share a single source sample, sequenced in a study of technical replicates of blood from several donors. Profiled with immunoSEQ multiplex PCR; TCRdb holds only in-frame clones, not every one. This sample has some 74,000 clones, with 75% to 90% found just once. Sequencing was done on a sample of T cells isolated from PBMCs. These receptors were collected from a human donor in good health.

The chain carries TRBV28 and TRBJ2-7; 8 bases are a match to TRBD1. The germline V gene has CDR1 MDHEN and CDR2 SYDVKM. V gave up 3 bases and J gave up 0 bases; unmatched junction bases: 10. The CDR3 spans 17 residues. The CDR3 coding sequence is TGTGCCAGCAGTTTCTCTGTCCAGGGGGCTCTCTCCTACGAGCAGTACTTC. As protein: CASSFSVQGALSYEQYF.

V is TRBV27 and J is TRBJ2-7, with 10 nucleotides matching TRBD2. The V and J ends lost 5 bases and 2 bases, in that order; junction bases with no gene match: 3. From germline, CDR1 is MNHEY and CDR2 SMNVEV (reference sequence). CDR3 length equals 14 residues. CDR3 residues: CASSSTSGTYEQYF. CDR3 DNA: TGTGCCAGCAGTAGTACTAGCGGGACCTACGAGCAGTACTTC.

The gene calls are TRBV18 and TRBJ2-1; 7 bases are shared with TRBD1. Trimming at V came to 3 bases and at J to 0 bases, leaving 5 bases not matched to a gene. The CDR3 totals 16 residues. Germline V gives CDR1 KGHSH, CDR2 LQKENI. The CDR3 DNA sequence: TGTGCCAGCTCACCGAGGACAGGCATCTCCTACAATGAGCAGTTCTTC. Its protein product is CASSPRTGISYNEQFF.

In this sample, this clone turned up once. This rearrangement joins TRBV9 to TRBJ2-1; tentatively, D is TRBD1 (6 bases). CDR3 length: 15 amino acids. CDR1 and CDR2 (germline): SGDLS, YYNGEE. The V and J ends lost 2 bases and 3 bases respectively, with 12 bases between them. CDR3 nucleotides: TGTGCCAGCAGCGTTAACAGGGTGGACTACAATGAGCAGTTCTTC. Residues: CASSVNRVDYNEQFF.

This chain uses TRBV6-5 with TRBJ1-1; D possibly corresponds to TRBD1 (6 bases). Between the trimmed V and J ends, which lost 3 bases and 0 bases, there was a span of 14 bases. This CDR3 is 16 amino acids long. Germline assignment: CDR1 MNHEY and CDR2 SVGAGI. The CDR3 nucleotides are TGTGCCAGCAGTTATTCTCGGACAGTCATGAACACTGAAGCTTTCTTT. This translates into CASSYSRTVMNTEAFF.

The chain recombines TRBV18 with TRBJ2-7; D possibly corresponds to TRBD1 (6 bases). The CDR3 runs to 15 residues. From germline, CDR1 is KGHSH and CDR2 LQKENI. Trimming took 3 bases from V and 5 from J, leaving 17 bases between them. The CDR3 loop is CASSPSDRLVDEQYF. In DNA, the CDR3 is TGTGCCAGCTCACCTTCAGACAGGTTGGTCGACGAGCAGTACTTC.

The chain uses TRBV5-1 and TRBJ2-1; TRBD2 matches 14 bases. CDR1 is SGHRS and CDR2 is YFSETQ in the germline V gene. Trimming cost V 6 bases and J 10 bases; bases outside gene matches: 12. This CDR3 is 16 amino acids long. The CDR3 DNA reads TGCGCCAGCACAGCCGCGGGACTAGCGGGAGCGGGAGAGCAGTTCTTC. Its protein product is CASTAAGLAGAGEQFF.

The chain uses TRBV19 and TRBJ1-3; no clear D. Trimming took off 6 bases at V and 0 bases at J, with 6 bases between the two ends. The CDR3 covers 13 residues. CDR1 LNHDA and CDR2 SQIVND come from the germline V gene (reference sequence). CDR3 amino acids: CASRGSSGNTIYF. For the CDR3, the DNA is TGTGCCAGTAGGGGCAGCTCTGGAAACACCATATATTTT.

The chain combines TRBV28 with TRBJ2-5, with 11 nucleotides matching TRBD2. The CDR3 consists of 15 residues. Trimming removed 5 bases from V and 5 bases from J; junction bases left unmatched: 7. Germline CDR1 is MDHEN and CDR2 is SYDVKM. This chain's CDR3 is CASSLLAGVSETQYF. CDR3 bases: TGTGCCAGCAGTCTACTAGCGGGAGTCTCTGAGACCCAGTACTTC.

CDR3 nucleotide sequence: TGCAGTGCTTCATCTGGAAACACCATATATTTT. Translating gives CSASSGNTIYF. The V gene is TRBV20-1, the J gene TRBJ1-3; no firm D call. Germline CDR1 and CDR2: DFQATT and SNEGSKA (reference sequence). V lost 5 bases, J lost 1 base, and 3 bases lay in between. The CDR3 loop spans 11 amino acids.

The rearrangement uses TRBV2 and TRBJ2-1; 8 bases match TRBD2. This CDR3 has 16 residues. V was pared by 4 bases and J by 8 bases, with 13 bases of the junction left unmatched. The V gene's germline CDR1 is SNHLY and CDR2 FYNNEI. The DNA for the CDR3 is TGTGCCAGCAGTGCGAGAAGCGGGAGAGTTAGTGATGAGCAGTTCTTC. Its protein product is CASSARSGRVSDEQFF. Complete variable domain (other parts from reference TRBV2 and TRBJ2-1): EPEVTQTPSHQVTQMGQEVILRCVPISNHLYFYWYRQILGQKVEFLVSFYNNEISEKSEIFDDQFSVERPDGSNFTLKIRSTKLEDSAMYFCASSARSGRVSDEQFFGPGTRLTVL.

The chain has TRBV7-2 and TRBJ1-1; tentative D call: TRBD1 (6 bases). The CDR3 is 17 residues long. Germline V gene data show CDR1 as SGHTA and CDR2 as FQGNSA. The V end was cut by 0 bases, the J end by 1 base, with 15 bases between. This CDR3 is CASSLARARQENTEAFF. DNA of the CDR3: TGTGCCAGCAGCTTAGCTAGGGCTCGACAGGAGAACACTGAAGCTTTCTTT.

This rearrangement joins TRBV18 to TRBJ2-2; possibly TRBD1 for D (6 bases). Trimming removed 3 bases from V and 6 bases from J, with 11 bases in between. Per germline, CDR1 KGHSH and CDR2 LQKENI. The CDR3 consists of 14 residues. Here the CDR3 reads CASSPQQGPGELFF. The CDR3 coding sequence is TGTGCCAGCTCACCGCAACAGGGTCCCGGGGAGCTGTTTTTT.

V gene TRBV5-8 combines with J gene TRBJ2-7, with 10 bases lining up with TRBD2. V trimming: 4 bases; J trimming: 4 bases; junction bases outside the gene matches: 8. CDR3 length: 15 residues. Looked up from germline, CDR1 is SGHTS and CDR2 is YDEGEE. The CDR3, as DNA: TGTGCCAGCAGCCCCCAAGCGGGAGGGCCTTACGAGCAGTACTTC. Translating it yields CASSPQAGGPYEQYF.

V usage is TRBV27 and J usage is TRBJ2-1, with 8 nucleotides matching TRBD2. V lost 7 bases to trimming and J lost 8 bases; unmatched junction nucleotides: 13. The CDR3 is made up of 15 amino acids. The germline V gene has CDR1 MNHEY and CDR2 SMNVEV (reference sequence). CDR3 in amino acids: CASKESGSGWDEQFF. For the CDR3, the DNA is TGTGCCAGCAAGGAGAGCGGGAGCGGGTGGGATGAGCAGTTCTTC.

The chain's CDR3 is CASSPNRQPQHF. CDR3 DNA sequence: TGTGCCAGCAGCCCTAATCGACAGCCCCAGCATTTT. The rearrangement links TRBV28 to TRBJ1-5; D is undetermined. This CDR3 is 12 amino acids long. Germline V gene data show CDR1 as MDHEN and CDR2 as SYDVKM. The V end was cut by 6 bases, the J end by 7 bases, with 10 bases between.

The rearrangement links TRBV11-1 to TRBJ2-7; 8 bases line up with TRBD1. V was clipped by 5 bases and J by 4 bases; unmatched bases: 4. CDR1 SGHAT and CDR2 FQDESV come from the germline V gene (reference sequence). The length of the CDR3 is 13 residues. CDR3 sequence: CASSPGQVYEQYF. The CDR3 DNA reads TGTGCCAGCAGCCCGGGACAGGTTTACGAGCAGTACTTC.

This chain uses TRBV13 with TRBJ2-3; D gene ambiguous. Trimming removed 2 bases from V and 2 bases from J, with 14 bases in between. CDR1 is PRHDT, CDR2 FYEKMQ, per germline (reference sequence). CDR3 length: 16 amino acids. CDR3 in amino acids: CASSLQAPYNTDTQYF. CDR3 bases: TGTGCCAGCAGCTTACAAGCGCCATACAACACAGATACGCAGTATTTT.

This clone was counted between two and nine times. The chain is built from TRBV5-8 and TRBJ2-7; possible D gene TRBD2, 5 bases. This CDR3 region has 14 residues. Germline CDR1 and CDR2: SGHTS and YDEGEE. The V end was cut by 6 bases, the J end by 2 bases, with 15 bases between. CDR3 loop: CASTPRPGTYEQYF. CDR3 coding DNA: TGTGCCAGCACCCCCCGCCCGGGAACCTACGAGCAGTACTTC.

V is TRBV6-1 and J is TRBJ1-1, with 10 positions matching TRBD1. V shed 3 bases, J shed 11 bases, and the junction held 6 bases outside the gene matches. CDR3 length equals 13 residues. Per the germline V gene, CDR1 is MNHNS and CDR2 is SASEGT. CDR3 in amino acids: CASSETGGAEAFF. The CDR3 DNA is TGTGCCAGCAGTGAGACAGGGGGCGCGGAGGCTTTCTTT.

The rearrangement joins TRBV7-9 to TRBJ2-1, with unresolved D. V dropped 0 bases and J dropped 10 bases, with 13 bases sitting between them. The CDR3 spans 14 residues. Per germline, CDR1 SEHNR and CDR2 FQNEAQ (reference sequence). CDR3 in amino acids: CASSLALRGHEQFF. The CDR3 DNA reads as TGTGCCAGCAGCTTAGCGCTCCGTGGGCACGAGCAGTTCTTC.

V is TRBV5-6 and J is TRBJ2-5; 7 bases map to TRBD1. The germline V gene has CDR1 SGHDT and CDR2 YYEEEE. V trimming: 5 bases; J trimming: 5 bases; junction bases outside the gene matches: 6. The CDR3 sequence is 13 residues long. The CDR3 region is CASRVQGPETQYF. The CDR3 bases are TGTGCCAGCAGAGTACAGGGGCCGGAGACCCAGTACTTC. Variable domain in full (rest from reference TRBV5-6 and TRBJ2-5): DAGVTQSPTHLIKTRGQQVTLRCSPKSGHDTVSWYQQALGQGPQFIFQYYEEEERQRGNFPDRFSGHQFPNYSSELNVNALLLGDSALYLCASRVQGPETQYFGPGTRLLVL.

The count of this clone is one. The V and J genes are TRBV29-1 and TRBJ2-3; D gene unclear. The V end lost 6 bases, the J end lost 3 bases, and 4 bases lay between the germline ends. The germline gives CDR1 SQVTM, CDR2 ANQGSEA. This CDR3 contains 10 residues. This CDR3 is CSVATDTQYF. The CDR3 bases are TGCAGCGTAGCAACAGATACGCAGTATTTT.

The V gene is TRBV27, the J gene TRBJ2-1, with TRBD1 matching 9 bases. Per the germline V gene, CDR1 is MNHEY and CDR2 is SMNVEV (reference sequence). This CDR3 contains 14 residues. The V and J ends lost 3 bases and 7 bases, in that order; junction bases with no gene match: 4. CDR3 protein: CASSFQTGGNEQFF. Written as DNA, the CDR3 is TGTGCCAGCAGTTTCCAGACAGGGGGAAATGAGCAGTTCTTC.

This rearrangement joins TRBV5-4 to TRBJ1-1, with 11 bases matching TRBD1. This CDR3 spans 15 amino acids. CDR1 and CDR2 (germline): SGHNT, YYREEE (reference sequence). Unmatched junction bases numbered 5, after V lost 4 bases and J lost 3 bases. The CDR3, as DNA: TGTGCCAGCAGCCAGGGGACAGGGGGATACACTGAAGCTTTCTTT. Its translation is CASSQGTGGYTEAFF. Full variable domain (rest looked up from reference TRBV5-4 and TRBJ1-1): ETGVTQSPTHLIKTRGQQVTLRCSSQSGHNTVSWYQQALGQGPQFIFQYYREEENGRGNFPPRFSGLQFPNYSSELNVNALELDDSALYLCASSQGTGGYTEAFFGQGTRLTVV.

The V call is TRBV9, the J call TRBJ2-1; TRBD2 agrees at 12 bases. CDR1 is SGDLS and CDR2 is YYNGEE in the germline V gene. V lost 0 bases to trimming and J lost 10 bases; unmatched junction nucleotides: 8. The CDR3 runs to 16 residues. The CDR3 sequence: CASSVAGLAGGKEQFF. Here the CDR3 DNA reads TGTGCCAGCAGCGTAGCCGGTCTAGCGGGAGGGAAAGAGCAGTTCTTC.

This chain uses TRBV5-1 with TRBJ1-1; D possibly corresponds to TRBD1 (6 bases). CDR1 is SGHRS and CDR2 is YFSETQ in the germline V gene. V gave up 0 bases and J gave up 3 bases, with 9 bases separating them. The CDR3 extends over 14 amino acids. CDR3 nucleotide sequence: TGCGCCAGCAGCTTGGTAGGGGGATACACTGAAGCTTTCTTT. Its translation is CASSLVGGYTEAFF. Together with reference TRBV5-1 and TRBJ1-1, the CDR3 gives the full variable domain: KAGVTQTPRYLIKTRGQQVTLSCSPISGHRSVSWYQQTPGQGLQFLFEYFSETQRNKGNFPGRFSGRQFSNSRSEMNVSTLELGDSALYLCASSLVGGYTEAFFGQGTRLTVV.

The chain recombines TRBV9 with TRBJ2-7; the D gene is possibly TRBD2 (6 bases). Germline-derived CDR1 and CDR2 are SGDLS and YYNGEE. The ends were cut back, 1 base at V and 2 bases at J, with 16 bases in the middle. The CDR3 contains 16 residues. The CDR3 sequence: CASSVTVGTGTYEQYF. In nucleotides, the CDR3 is TGTGCCAGCAGCGTAACCGTGGGGACTGGAACCTACGAGCAGTACTTC. Variable domain in full (rest from reference TRBV9 and TRBJ2-7): DSGVTQTPKHLITATGQRVTLRCSPRSGDLSVYWYQQSLDQGLQFLIQYYNGEERAKGNILERFSAQQFPDLHSELNLSSLELGDSALYFCASSVTVGTGTYEQYFGPGTRLTVT.